What follows are 21 T cell receptor beta chains derived from one specimen sequenced in a study of blood T cell repertoires in COVID-19. The repertoire was sequenced with immunoSEQ multiplex PCR; TCRdb's copy has only in-frame clones and lacks some. The sample yields about 30,000 clones, 90% seen once. The specimen was peripheral blood. These receptors were obtained from a man aged 70 or older with active or convalescent COVID-19.

The genes are TRBV7-2 and TRBJ2-5, with a possible D match to TRBD2 (7 bases). V was cut by 5 bases and J by 5 bases, with 18 bases left in between. The CDR3 is 15 amino acids. Germline loops: CDR1 SGHTA, CDR2 FQGNSA. CDR3 bases: TGTGCCAGCAGCCCCCAGTGGGGGGGCGGCGAGACCCAGTACTTC. This translates into CASSPQWGGGETQYF. The whole variable domain, filled in from reference TRBV7-2 and TRBJ2-5, reads GAGVSQSPSNKVTEKGKDVELRCDPISGHTALYWYRQSLGQGLEFLIYFQGNSAPDKSGLPSDRFSAERTGGSVSTLTIQRTQQEDSAVYLCASSPQWGGGETQYFGPGTRLLVL.

V is TRBV5-1 and J is TRBJ2-1; perhaps TRBD2 as D (5 bases). The CDR3 is 15 residues long. CDR1 is SGHRS, CDR2 YFSETQ, per germline. The V end lost 0 bases, the J end lost 7 bases, and 14 bases lay between the germline ends. CDR3: CASSLVGNSVNEQFF. The CDR3 DNA reads TGCGCCAGCAGCTTGGTCGGGAATAGTGTGAATGAGCAGTTCTTC.

The chain is built from TRBV11-2 and TRBJ2-7; D is possibly TRBD1 (6 bases). The CDR3 length is 14 residues. Germline CDR1 and CDR2: SGHAT and FQNNGV. Trimming left V 3 bases short and J 3 bases short, with 12 bases between. The CDR3 sequence is CASSFSGQLYEQYF. For the CDR3, the DNA is TGTGCCAGCAGCTTCTCTGGACAGCTCTACGAGCAGTACTTC.

The chain carries TRBV9 and TRBJ2-3; possibly TRBD2 for D (6 bases). Germline CDR1 reads SGDLS; CDR2 reads YYNGEE. Trimming stripped 2 bases from V and 2 bases from J, with 12 bases between. The CDR3 runs 15 residues. CDR3 region: CASSVSGFVTDTQYF. The CDR3 nucleotides read TGTGCCAGCAGCGTTAGCGGATTTGTCACAGATACGCAGTATTTT.

The rearrangement links TRBV3-1 (or the pseudogene TRBV3-2) to TRBJ2-5; D is ambiguous. The CDR3 sequence is 14 residues long. Germline CDR1 LGHDT, CDR2 YNNKEL (reference sequence). The V and J ends lost 4 bases and 5 bases respectively, with 14 bases between them. For the CDR3, the DNA is TGTGCCAGCAGCCCCGGGTCTATTTCCGAGACCCAGTACTTC. Protein product: CASSPGSISETQYF.

This rearrangement joins TRBV7-8 to TRBJ1-5; D possibly corresponds to TRBD1 (5 bases). CDR3 length equals 17 residues. CDR1 SGHVS and CDR2 FQNEAQ come from the germline V gene. V gave up 5 bases and J gave up 0 bases, with 17 bases separating them. CDR3 amino acids: CASSKLGGFDSNQPQHF. The DNA of the CDR3 is TGTGCCAGCAGCAAGTTGGGGGGTTTTGATAGCAATCAGCCCCAGCATTTT. Complete variable domain (other parts from reference TRBV7-8 and TRBJ1-5): GAGVSQSPRYKVAKRGQDVALRCDPISGHVSLFWYQQALGQGPEFLTYFQNEAQLDKSGLPSDRFFAERPEGSVSTLKIQRTQQEDSAVYLCASSKLGGFDSNQPQHFGDGTRLSIL.

This clone was detected only once. The chain joins TRBV7-8 to TRBJ1-2, with 7 bases lining up with TRBD1. Trimming removed 1 base from V and 2 bases from J; junction bases left unmatched: 4. The CDR3 covers 15 residues. Germline loops: CDR1 SGHVS, CDR2 FQNEAQ. The CDR3 sequence: CASSLGQGINYGYTF. CDR3 DNA: TGTGCCAGCAGCTTAGGACAGGGCATCAACTATGGCTACACCTTC. Full variable domain (rest looked up from reference TRBV7-8 and TRBJ1-2): GAGVSQSPRYKVAKRGQDVALRCDPISGHVSLFWYQQALGQGPEFLTYFQNEAQLDKSGLPSDRFFAERPEGSVSTLKIQRTQQEDSAVYLCASSLGQGINYGYTFGSGTRLTVV.

J is TRBJ1-2 and V is TRBV6-6; possible D gene TRBD1, 6 bases. From germline, CDR1 is MNHNY and CDR2 SVGAGI (reference sequence). Trimming pared 6 bases from V and 7 bases from J, leaving 12 bases between. This CDR3 contains 12 residues. The CDR3 nucleotides read TGTGCCAGCAGACAGGGAGCTCCTGGCTACACCTTC. Its protein is CASRQGAPGYTF.

The V and J genes are TRBV7-8 and TRBJ2-7; 8 bases agree with TRBD1. Germline CDR1 SGHVS, CDR2 FQNEAQ. With V trimmed by 3 bases and J by 2 bases, 0 bases remained unmatched. CDR3 length equals 13 residues. The CDR3 bases are TGTGCCAGCAGCTTGGACAGGGCCTACGAGCAGTACTTC. Amino acids: CASSLDRAYEQYF. Full variable domain (remainder filled in from reference TRBV7-8 and TRBJ2-7): GAGVSQSPRYKVAKRGQDVALRCDPISGHVSLFWYQQALGQGPEFLTYFQNEAQLDKSGLPSDRFFAERPEGSVSTLKIQRTQQEDSAVYLCASSLDRAYEQYFGPGTRLTVT.

V usage is TRBV2 and J usage is TRBJ2-7; the D gene is possibly TRBD2 (5 bases). Trimming took 4 bases from V and 2 from J, leaving 9 bases between them. The CDR3 contains 13 residues. Germline CDR1 and CDR2: SNHLY and FYNNEI. CDR3: CASSGLAPYEQYV. The CDR3 region has the DNA TGTGCCAGCAGTGGGCTAGCCCCCTACGAGCAGTACGTC.

This sequence joins TRBV12-5 and TRBJ1-2; D perhaps matches TRBD1 (6 bases). V was shortened by 5 bases and J by 8 bases, with 21 bases between the two germline ends. CDR3 length: 15 amino acids. Germline V gives CDR1 LGHNT, CDR2 FRNRAP. The CDR3 loop reads CASGPPFRGAQGYTF. CDR3 DNA sequence: TGTGCTAGTGGTCCTCCTTTTCGGGGGGCGCAAGGCTACACCTTC.

The gene calls are TRBV7-9 and TRBJ2-3; possibly TRBD2 for D (5 bases). The CDR3 totals 14 residues. Germline V gene lookup returns CDR1 SEHNR and CDR2 FQNEAQ (reference sequence). V lost 5 bases and J lost 4, with 13 bases in between. Here the CDR3 reads CASSQDSPADTQYF. In DNA, the CDR3 is TGTGCCAGCAGCCAGGACTCCCCGGCAGATACGCAGTATTTT. Together with reference TRBV7-9 and TRBJ2-3, the CDR3 gives the full variable domain: DTGVSQNPRHKITKRGQNVTFRCDPISEHNRLYWYRQTLGQGPEFLTYFQNEAQLEKSRLLSDRFSAERPKGSFSTLEIQRTEQGDSAMYLCASSQDSPADTQYFGPGTRLTVL.

This clone was seen a few times. This rearrangement joins TRBV7-8 to TRBJ1-6; D possibly corresponds to TRBD1 (5 bases). V shed 6 bases and J shed 6 bases, with 15 bases lying between them. Germline V CDR1 and CDR2: SGHVS, FQNEAQ. The CDR3 totals 15 residues. CDR3 coding DNA: TGTGCCAGCAGACAAAGCGGGGGGAGTAATTCACCCCTCCACTTT. Protein: CASRQSGGSNSPLHF.

V gene TRBV3-1 (or the pseudogene TRBV3-2) combines with J gene TRBJ1-2, with a possible D match to TRBD1 (5 bases). Germline V gives CDR1 LGHDT, CDR2 YNNKEL (reference sequence). This CDR3 spans 15 amino acids. V lost 0 bases, J lost 3 bases, and 11 bases lay in between. CDR3: CASSQDKGLDYGYTF. The CDR3 DNA is TGTGCCAGCAGCCAAGATAAGGGACTGGACTATGGCTACACCTTC.

The chain couples TRBV5-4 to TRBJ1-2; 11 bases fit TRBD1. There are 17 residues in the CDR3. Trimming cost V 1 base and J 4 bases; bases outside gene matches: 9. Germline loops: CDR1 SGHNT, CDR2 YYREEE (reference sequence). The CDR3 coding sequence is TGTGCCAGCAGCTTGCCCCATATAGGACAGGGGGCCTATGGCTACACCTTC. Translation gives CASSLPHIGQGAYGYTF.

This chain joins TRBV6-1 and TRBJ1-2, with D possibly matching TRBD1 (6 bases). Trimming cost V 1 base and J 6 bases, with 15 bases left between them. The CDR3 has 15 residues. In germline, CDR1 is MNHNS, CDR2 SASEGT. DNA for the CDR3: TGTGCCAGCAGTGAAGGGTTTGGACAGAGCCATGGCTACACCTTC. This codes for CASSEGFGQSHGYTF.

The chain couples TRBV10-1 to TRBJ2-3, with 9 bases matching TRBD1. The germline V gene encodes CDR1 WNHNN and CDR2 SYGVQD (reference sequence). The trim removed 5 bases at V and 3 bases at J, leaving 9 bases unmatched. The CDR3 length is 16 residues. CDR3 nucleotide sequence: TGCGCCAGCAGTCATCCCAGGACAGGGGAAACAGATACGCAGTATTTT. Translated: CASSHPRTGETDTQYF.

This chain joins TRBV13 and TRBJ1-2; D not resolved. CDR1 is PRHDT, CDR2 FYEKMQ, per germline (reference sequence). This CDR3 spans 13 amino acids. V gave up 3 bases and J gave up 0 bases, with 5 bases separating them. CDR3 amino acids: CASSFGANYGYTF. CDR3 coding DNA: TGTGCCAGCAGCTTCGGAGCTAACTATGGCTACACCTTC.

The rearrangement links TRBV2 to TRBJ2-7; D may be TRBD2 (6 bases). Germline CDR1 reads SNHLY; CDR2 reads FYNNEI. The CDR3 loop spans 11 amino acids. Trimming shortened V by 6 bases and J by 5 bases, and 8 bases separated the two germline ends. The DNA for the CDR3 is TGTGCCAGCAGGGCTAGCGACGAGCAGTACTTC. It specifies CASRASDEQYF.

This sequence joins TRBV28 and TRBJ2-2, with a possible D match to TRBD2 (7 bases). Germline CDR1 and CDR2: MDHEN and SYDVKM. Trimming removed 6 bases at V and 4 bases at J, with 18 bases between. The CDR3 length is 16 residues. In DNA, the CDR3 is TGTGCCAGCAGCCTGACGGGGGGCAGGGGCACCGGGGAGCTGTTTTTT. It is translated as CASSLTGGRGTGELFF.

The chain uses TRBV7-8 and TRBJ2-3; D remains ambiguous. This CDR3 has 15 amino acids. V shed 1 base and J shed 2 bases, with 10 bases lying between them. CDR1 and CDR2 from the germline V gene are SGHVS and FQNEAQ. DNA of the CDR3: TGTGCCAGCAGCTTAGAAGTGGGCCCCACAGATACGCAGTATTTT. Its translation is CASSLEVGPTDTQYF.